Reported below is one TCR beta chain. No antigen is known for it. TCRdb keeps only in-frame clones here, not all; method: immunoSEQ multiplex PCR. The table has tens of thousands of clones, 87% seen once. This entry is derived from a study of T cell responses to AZD1222 COVID-19 vaccine. Study-wide findings and caveats: With two AZD1222 doses given, Spike-specific TCR breadth and depth both rose.

V shed 0 bases, J shed 3 bases, and the junction held 6 bases outside the gene matches. The length of the CDR3 is 15 residues. CDR1 is SQVTM, CDR2 ANQGSEA, per germline. The chain combines TRBV29-1 with TRBJ1-1; TRBD1 aligns across 8 bases. The material sequenced was peripheral blood, taken on day 0 of AZD1222 vaccination. The source is an adult in good health. CDR3 region: CSVEDTRGRDTEAFF. The DNA of the CDR3 is TGCAGCGTTGAAGATACCAGGGGGCGGGACACTGAAGCTTTCTTT.